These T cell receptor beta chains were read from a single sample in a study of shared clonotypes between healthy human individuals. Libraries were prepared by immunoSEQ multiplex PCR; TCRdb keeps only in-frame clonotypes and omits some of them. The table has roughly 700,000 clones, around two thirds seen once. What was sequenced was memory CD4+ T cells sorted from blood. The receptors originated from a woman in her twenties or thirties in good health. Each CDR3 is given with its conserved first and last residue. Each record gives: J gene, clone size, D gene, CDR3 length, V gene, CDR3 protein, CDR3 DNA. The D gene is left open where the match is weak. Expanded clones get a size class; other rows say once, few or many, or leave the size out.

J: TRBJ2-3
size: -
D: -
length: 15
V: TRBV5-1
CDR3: CASSLAGVGTDTQYF
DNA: TGCGCCAGCAGCTTGGCCGGGGTAGGGACAGATACGCAGTATTTT

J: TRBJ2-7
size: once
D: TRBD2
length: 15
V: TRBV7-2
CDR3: CASSYRGGLASEQYF
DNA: TGTGCCAGCAGCTACCGAGGGGGACTAGCGAGCGAGCAGTACTTC

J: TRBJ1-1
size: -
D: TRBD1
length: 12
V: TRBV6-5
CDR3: CASSSTGFEAFF
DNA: TGTGCCAGCAGCTCGACAGGGTTCGAAGCTTTCTTT

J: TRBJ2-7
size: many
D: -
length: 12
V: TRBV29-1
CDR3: CSVGDNHGEQYF
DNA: TGCAGCGTTGGGGACAACCACGGCGAGCAGTACTTC

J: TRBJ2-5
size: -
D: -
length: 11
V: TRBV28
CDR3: CASSLDYSWYF
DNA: TGTGCCAGCAGTCTGGACTATTCCTGGTACTTC

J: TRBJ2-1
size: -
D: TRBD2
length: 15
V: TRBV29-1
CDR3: CSVVGLLGLGAEQFF
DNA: TGCAGCGTTGTAGGGCTCTTGGGACTAGGGGCCGAGCAGTTCTTC

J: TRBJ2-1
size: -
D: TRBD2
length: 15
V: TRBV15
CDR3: CATSIAGGDYNEQFF
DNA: TGTGCCACCAGCATAGCGGGAGGGGACTACAATGAGCAGTTCTTC

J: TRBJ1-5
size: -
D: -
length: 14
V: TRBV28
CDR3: CASSLRGAGQPQHF
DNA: TGTGCCAGCAGTTTGCGGGGCGCGGGACAGCCCCAGCATTTT

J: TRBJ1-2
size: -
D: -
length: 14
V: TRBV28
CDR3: CASSSTSAGKGYTF
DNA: TGTGCCAGCAGCTCGACTTCGGCAGGGAAAGGCTACACCTTC

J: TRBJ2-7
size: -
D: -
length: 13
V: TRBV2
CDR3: CASSFAVSYEQYF
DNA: TGTGCCAGCAGTTTTGCGGTCTCCTACGAGCAGTACTTC

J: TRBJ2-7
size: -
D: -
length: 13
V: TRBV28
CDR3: CASSSGGVNEQYF
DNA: TGTGCCAGCAGTTCTGGAGGGGTGAACGAGCAGTACTTC

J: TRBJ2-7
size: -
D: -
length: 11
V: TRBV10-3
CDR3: CAIGGLTEQYF
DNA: TGTGCCATCGGGGGCCTTACCGAGCAGTACTTC

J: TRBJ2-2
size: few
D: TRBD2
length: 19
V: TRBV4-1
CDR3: CASSQAGTSGRFRTGELFF
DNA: TGCGCCAGCAGCCAAGCCGGGACTAGCGGGAGGTTCAGGACCGGGGAGCTGTTTTTT

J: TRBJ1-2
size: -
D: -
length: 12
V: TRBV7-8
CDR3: CASSSGGYGYTF
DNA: TGTGCCAGCAGCTCGGGGGGCTATGGCTACACCTTC

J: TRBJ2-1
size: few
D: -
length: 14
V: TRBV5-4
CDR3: CASKPGAGNNEQFF
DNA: TGTGCCAGCAAACCGGGGGCAGGGAACAATGAGCAGTTCTTC

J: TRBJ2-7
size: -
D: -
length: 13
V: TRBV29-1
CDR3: CSVVDTHSYEQYF
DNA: TGCAGCGTCGTAGACACCCACTCCTACGAGCAGTACTTC

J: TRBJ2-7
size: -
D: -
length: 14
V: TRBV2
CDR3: CASRPGGSPLEQYF
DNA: TGTGCCAGCAGACCCGGTGGCAGTCCCCTCGAGCAGTACTTC

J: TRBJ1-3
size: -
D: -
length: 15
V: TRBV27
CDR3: CASSLNLQLGNTIYF
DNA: TGTGCCAGCAGTTTAAACTTACAACTAGGAAACACCATATATTTT

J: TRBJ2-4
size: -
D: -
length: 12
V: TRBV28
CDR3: CASSFRLNIQYF
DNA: TGTGCCAGCAGTTTCCGGTTAAACATTCAGTACTTC

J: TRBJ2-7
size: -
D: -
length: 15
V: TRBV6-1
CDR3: CASRALGAAVYEQYF
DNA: TGTGCCAGCCGGGCCCTGGGAGCGGCGGTCTACGAGCAGTACTTC

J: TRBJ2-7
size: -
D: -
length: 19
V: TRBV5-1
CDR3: CASSSALGTGKSGSYEQYF
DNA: TGCGCCAGCAGCTCCGCCCTCGGGACAGGGAAAAGCGGGAGCTACGAGCAGTACTTC

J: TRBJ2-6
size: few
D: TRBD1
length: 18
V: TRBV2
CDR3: CASMGAWDRGSSANVLTF
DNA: TGTGCCAGCATGGGAGCTTGGGACAGGGGATCTAGCGCCAACGTCCTGACTTTC

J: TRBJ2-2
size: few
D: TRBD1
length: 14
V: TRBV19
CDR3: CASSEQGAIGELFF
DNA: TGTGCCAGTAGTGAACAGGGGGCGATCGGGGAGCTGTTTTTT

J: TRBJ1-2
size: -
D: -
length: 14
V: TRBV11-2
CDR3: CASSLDRGTGGYTF
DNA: TGTGCCAGCAGCTTAGATCGGGGAACAGGGGGCTACACCTTC

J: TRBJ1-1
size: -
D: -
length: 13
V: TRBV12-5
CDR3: CASGFEQHTEAFF
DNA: TGTGCTAGTGGTTTTGAACAGCACACTGAAGCTTTCTTT

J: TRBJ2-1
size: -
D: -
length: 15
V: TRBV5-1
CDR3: CASSLASVGYNEQFF
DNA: TGCGCCAGCAGCTTGGCTAGCGTCGGGTACAATGAGCAGTTCTTC

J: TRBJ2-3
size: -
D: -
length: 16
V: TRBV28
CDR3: CASSWGGAGNTDTQYF
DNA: TGTGCCAGCAGTTGGGGAGGAGCGGGCAACACAGATACGCAGTATTTT

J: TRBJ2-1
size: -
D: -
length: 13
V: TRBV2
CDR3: CASSPLRNHEQFF
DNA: TGTGCCAGCAGCCCCTTACGGAACCATGAGCAGTTCTTC

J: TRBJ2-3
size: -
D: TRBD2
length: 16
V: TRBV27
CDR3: CASSLEPLAGTDTQYF
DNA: TGTGCCAGCAGTTTAGAGCCACTAGCGGGCACAGATACGCAGTATTTT

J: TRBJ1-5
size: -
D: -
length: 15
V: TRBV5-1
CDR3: CASSLSFGGDQPQHF
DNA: TGCGCCAGCAGCTTGTCTTTTGGGGGTGATCAGCCCCAGCATTTT

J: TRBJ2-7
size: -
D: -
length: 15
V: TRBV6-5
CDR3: CASSPDLTRLYEQYF
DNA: TGTGCCAGCAGTCCCGACCTAACGCGGTTATACGAGCAGTACTTC

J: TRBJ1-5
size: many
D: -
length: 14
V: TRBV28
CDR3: CASSSASSNQPQHF
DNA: TGTGCCAGCAGTTCAGCGAGCTCTAATCAGCCCCAGCATTTT

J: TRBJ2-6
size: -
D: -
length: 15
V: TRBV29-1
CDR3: CSVDGGGSGANVLTF
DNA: TGCAGCGTTGATGGGGGTGGCTCTGGGGCCAACGTCCTGACTTTC

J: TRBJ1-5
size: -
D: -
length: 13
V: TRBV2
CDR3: CATSRDGDQPQHF
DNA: TGTGCCACGTCTCGGGACGGGGATCAGCCCCAGCATTTT

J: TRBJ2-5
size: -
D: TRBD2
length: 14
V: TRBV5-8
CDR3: CASSFPSGGETQYF
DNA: TGTGCCAGCAGCTTCCCTAGCGGTGGTGAGACCCAGTACTTC

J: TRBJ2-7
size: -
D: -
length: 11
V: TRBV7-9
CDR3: CASSLLSSVYF
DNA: TGTGCCAGCAGCTTACTTAGCAGCGTTTACTTC

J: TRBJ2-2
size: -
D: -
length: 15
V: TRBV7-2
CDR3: CASSLERGGTGELFF
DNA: TGTGCCAGCAGCTTAGAAAGGGGAGGCACCGGGGAGCTGTTTTTT

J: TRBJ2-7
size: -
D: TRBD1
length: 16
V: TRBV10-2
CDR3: CASSENRDSNSYEQYF
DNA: TGCGCCAGCAGTGAGAACCGGGACAGCAACTCCTACGAGCAGTACTTC

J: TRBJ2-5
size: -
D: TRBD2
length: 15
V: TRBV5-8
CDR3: CASRRGLAGQETQYF
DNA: TGTGCCAGCAGACGCGGACTAGCGGGACAGGAGACCCAGTACTTC

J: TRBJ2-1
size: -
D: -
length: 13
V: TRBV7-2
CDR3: CASSLIETGVGVF
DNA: TGTGCCAGCAGCTTAATTGAGACGGGAGTGGGAGTCTTC